This entry features one TCR beta chain sequence. The antigen is not known. V lost 5 bases, J lost 8 bases, and 10 bases lay in between. This CDR3 region has 12 residues. Germline V gene lookup returns CDR1 SEHNR and CDR2 FQNEAQ (reference sequence). A CD45RO/CCR7/CD25/CD127/CD95/CD27 panel sorted naive, central memory, regulatory and stem cell-like memory CD4+ cells. Investigators reverse transcribed all isolated RNA, so they sequenced expressed TCRB transcripts. Sequencing used immunoSEQ multiplex PCR; TCRdb keeps in-frame clones, though not all of them. The sample lists around 340,000 clones, approximately 9.9% seen once, with approximately 1% in the top ten. These data originate in a study of beta chain features in type 1 diabetes. Findings of the study overall: A moderate, significant TCRB CDR3 shortening appeared in type 1 diabetes across four CD4+ subsets.

Sequencing input: central memory CD4+ T cells from blood. The J gene is TRBJ2-1, the V gene TRBV7-9; D call uncertain. The sequence was collected from a man younger than 40 with type 1 diabetes. The CDR3 spells CASSRLHDEQFF. The CDR3 DNA reads TGTGCCAGCAGCCGATTACACGATGAGCAGTTCTTC.